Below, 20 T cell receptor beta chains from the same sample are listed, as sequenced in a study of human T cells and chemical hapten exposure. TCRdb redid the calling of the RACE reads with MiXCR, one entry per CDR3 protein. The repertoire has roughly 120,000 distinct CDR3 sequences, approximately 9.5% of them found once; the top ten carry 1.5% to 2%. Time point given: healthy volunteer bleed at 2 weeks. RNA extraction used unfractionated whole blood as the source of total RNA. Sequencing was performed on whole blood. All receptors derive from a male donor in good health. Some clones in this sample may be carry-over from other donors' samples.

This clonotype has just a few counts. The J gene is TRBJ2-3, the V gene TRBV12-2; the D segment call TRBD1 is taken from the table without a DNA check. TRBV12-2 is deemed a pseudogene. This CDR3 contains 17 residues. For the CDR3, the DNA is TGTGCAAGTCGCTCTTTTGACTGGGGCAGGGCAACAGATACGCAGTATTTT. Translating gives CASRSFDWGRATDTQYF.

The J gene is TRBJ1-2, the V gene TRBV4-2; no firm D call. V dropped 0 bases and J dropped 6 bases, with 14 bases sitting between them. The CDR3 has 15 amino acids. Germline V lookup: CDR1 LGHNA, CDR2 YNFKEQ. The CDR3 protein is CASSQDRSPWDGYTF. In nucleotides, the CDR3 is TGTGCCAGCAGCCAAGATCGGTCACCATGGGATGGCTACACCTTC.

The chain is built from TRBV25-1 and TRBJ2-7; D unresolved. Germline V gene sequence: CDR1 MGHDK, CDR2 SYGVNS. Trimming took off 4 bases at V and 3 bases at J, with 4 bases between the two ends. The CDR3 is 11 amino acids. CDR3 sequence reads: CASSVDYEQYF. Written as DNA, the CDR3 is TGTGCCAGCAGTGTGGACTACGAGCAGTACTTC.

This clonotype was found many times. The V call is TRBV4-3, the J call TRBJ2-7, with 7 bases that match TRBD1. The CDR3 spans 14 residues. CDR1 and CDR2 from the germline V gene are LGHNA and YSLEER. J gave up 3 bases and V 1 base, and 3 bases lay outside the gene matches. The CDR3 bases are TGCGCCAGCAGCCAAGGTCGACAGGGCTACGAGCAGTACTTC. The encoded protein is CASSQGRQGYEQYF.

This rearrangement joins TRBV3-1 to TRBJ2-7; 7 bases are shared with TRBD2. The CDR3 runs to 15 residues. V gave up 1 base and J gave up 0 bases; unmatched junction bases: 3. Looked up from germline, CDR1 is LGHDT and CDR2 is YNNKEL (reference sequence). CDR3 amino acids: CASSQGSGPSYEQYF. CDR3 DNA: TGTGCCAGCAGCCAAGGTAGCGGGCCCTCCTACGAGCAGTACTTC.

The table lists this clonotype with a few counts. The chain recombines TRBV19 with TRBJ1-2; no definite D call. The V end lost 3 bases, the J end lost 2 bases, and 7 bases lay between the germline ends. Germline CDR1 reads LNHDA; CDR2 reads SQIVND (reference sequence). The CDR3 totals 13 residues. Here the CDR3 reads CASSIGGNYGYTF. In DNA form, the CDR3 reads TGTGCCAGTAGTATCGGAGGGAACTATGGCTACACCTTC.

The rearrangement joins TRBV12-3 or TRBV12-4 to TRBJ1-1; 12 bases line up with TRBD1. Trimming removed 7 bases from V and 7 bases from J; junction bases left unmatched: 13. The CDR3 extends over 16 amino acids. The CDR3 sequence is CASTDLQGQGAIEAFF. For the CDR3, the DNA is TGTGCCAGCACCGACCTTCAGGGACAGGGGGCAATTGAAGCTTTCTTT.

The CDR3 DNA reads as TGCGCCAGCAGCCAAAAGCGGGAGGGAACCGGGGAGCTGTTTTTT. This gives the protein CASSQKREGTGELFF. This chain uses TRBV4-1 with TRBJ2-2; 10 positions match TRBD2. From germline, CDR1 is MGHRA and CDR2 YSYEKL. This CDR3 has 15 residues. With V trimmed by 2 bases and J by 5 bases, 2 bases remained unmatched.

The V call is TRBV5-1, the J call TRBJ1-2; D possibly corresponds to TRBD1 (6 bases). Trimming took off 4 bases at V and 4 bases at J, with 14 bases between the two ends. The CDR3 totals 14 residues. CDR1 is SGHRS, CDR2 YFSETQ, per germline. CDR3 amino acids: CASSPDSEIYGYTF. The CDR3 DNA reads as TGCGCCAGCAGCCCGGACAGCGAGATCTATGGCTACACCTTC.

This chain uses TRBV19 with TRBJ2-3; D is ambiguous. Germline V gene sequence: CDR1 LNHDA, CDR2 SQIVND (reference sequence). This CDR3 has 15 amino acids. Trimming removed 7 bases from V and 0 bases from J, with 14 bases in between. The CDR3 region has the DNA TGTGCCAGTAACCTGATGGGGTTTAGCACAGATACGCAGTATTTT. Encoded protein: CASNLMGFSTDTQYF. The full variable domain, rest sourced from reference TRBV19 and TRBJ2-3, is DGGITQSPKYLFRKEGQNVTLSCEQNLNHDAMYWYRQDPGQGLRLIYYSQIVNDFQKGDIAEGYSVSREKKESFPLTVTSAQKNPTAFYLCASNLMGFSTDTQYFGPGTRLTVL.

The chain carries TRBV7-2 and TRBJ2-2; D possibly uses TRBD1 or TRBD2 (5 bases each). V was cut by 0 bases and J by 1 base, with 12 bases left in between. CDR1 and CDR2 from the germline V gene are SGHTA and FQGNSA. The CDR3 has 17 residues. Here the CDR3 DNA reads TGTGCCAGCAGCTTAGCAACCGGGACCCTGAACACCGGGGAGCTGTTTTTT. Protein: CASSLATGTLNTGELFF.

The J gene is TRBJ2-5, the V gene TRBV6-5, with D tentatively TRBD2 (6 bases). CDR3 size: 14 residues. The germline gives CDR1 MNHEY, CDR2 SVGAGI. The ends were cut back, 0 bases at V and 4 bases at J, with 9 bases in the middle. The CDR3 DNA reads TGTGCCAGCAGTTACTCGAACGGGGGAGAGACCCAGTACTTC. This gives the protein CASSYSNGGETQYF.

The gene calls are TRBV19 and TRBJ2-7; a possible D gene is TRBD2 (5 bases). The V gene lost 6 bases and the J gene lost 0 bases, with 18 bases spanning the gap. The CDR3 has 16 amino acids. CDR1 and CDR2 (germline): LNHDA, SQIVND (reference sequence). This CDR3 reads CASRLGRTVSSYEQYF. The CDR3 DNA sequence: TGTGCCAGTAGACTCGGACGGACTGTTAGCTCCTACGAGCAGTACTTC. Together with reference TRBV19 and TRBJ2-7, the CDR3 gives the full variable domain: DGGITQSPKYLFRKEGQNVTLSCEQNLNHDAMYWYRQDPGQGLRLIYYSQIVNDFQKGDIAEGYSVSREKKESFPLTVTSAQKNPTAFYLCASRLGRTVSSYEQYFGPGTRLTVT.

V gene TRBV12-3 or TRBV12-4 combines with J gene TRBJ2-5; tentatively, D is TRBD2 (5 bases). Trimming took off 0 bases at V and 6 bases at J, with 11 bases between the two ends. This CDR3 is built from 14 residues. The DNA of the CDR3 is TGTGCCAGCAGTTTAGCGGGAGCCCCGCAGACCCAGTACTTC. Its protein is CASSLAGAPQTQYF.

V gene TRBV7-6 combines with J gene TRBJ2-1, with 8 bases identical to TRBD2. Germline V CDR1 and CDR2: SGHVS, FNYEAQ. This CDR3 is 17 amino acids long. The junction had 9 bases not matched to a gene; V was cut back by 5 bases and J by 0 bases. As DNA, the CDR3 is TGTGCCAGCAGCCCCCGACTAGCGAGGAACTCCTACAATGAGCAGTTCTTC. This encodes CASSPRLARNSYNEQFF.

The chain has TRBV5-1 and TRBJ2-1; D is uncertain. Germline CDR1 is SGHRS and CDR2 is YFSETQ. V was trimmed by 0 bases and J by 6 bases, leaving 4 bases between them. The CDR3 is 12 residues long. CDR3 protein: CASSLALNEQFF. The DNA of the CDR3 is TGCGCCAGCAGCTTGGCACTCAATGAGCAGTTCTTC.

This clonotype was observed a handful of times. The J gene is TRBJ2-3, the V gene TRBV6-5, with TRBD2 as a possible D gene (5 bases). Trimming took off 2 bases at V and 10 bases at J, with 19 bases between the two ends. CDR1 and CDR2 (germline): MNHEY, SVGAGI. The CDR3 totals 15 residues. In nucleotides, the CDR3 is TGTGCCAGCAGTTACGGACTTAACCCCAGAACGGCGCAGTATTTT. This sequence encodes CASSYGLNPRTAQYF.

DNA for the CDR3: TGCGCCAGCAGCCAATATTTGAACAGGGTTTTGTATGAGCAGTACTTC. Translation: CASSQYLNRVLYEQYF. The V and J genes are TRBV4-3 and TRBJ2-7, with D maybe TRBD1 (6 bases). V gave up 2 bases and J gave up 7 bases, with 21 bases separating them. The CDR3 runs to 16 residues. Per the germline V gene, CDR1 is LGHNA and CDR2 is YSLEER.

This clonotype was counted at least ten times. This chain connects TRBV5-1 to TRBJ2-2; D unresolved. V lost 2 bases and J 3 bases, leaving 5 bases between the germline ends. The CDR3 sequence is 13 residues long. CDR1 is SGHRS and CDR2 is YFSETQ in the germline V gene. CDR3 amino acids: CASSFTYTGELFF. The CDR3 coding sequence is TGCGCCAGCAGCTTTACCTACACCGGGGAGCTGTTTTTT.

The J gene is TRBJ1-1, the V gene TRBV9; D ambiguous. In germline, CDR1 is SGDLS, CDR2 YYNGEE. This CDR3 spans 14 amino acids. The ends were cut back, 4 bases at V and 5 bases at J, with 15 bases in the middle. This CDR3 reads CASSIISTGTEAFF. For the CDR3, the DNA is TGTGCCAGCAGCATTATCTCGACGGGGACTGAAGCTTTCTTT.